The clone carrying this T cell receptor (beta chain) was counted only a few times. No antigen is known for it. The data derive from a study of T-cell memory formation after mild COVID-19. Study findings and constraints: Balance between CD4 and CD8 was seen in clones contracting day 15 to 85, and a CD4+ lean was seen in later expanders.

V dropped 4 bases and J dropped 5 bases, with 18 bases sitting between them. CDR3 length: 15 amino acids. Germline CDR1 is SGHDN and CDR2 is FVKESK. TCRdb redid the calling of the 5' RACE reads with MiXCR, one entry per CDR3 protein. The table records around 200,000 distinct CDR3 sequences, around a sixth of them present only once. V is TRBV14 and J is TRBJ2-7; TRBD2 might be the D (5 bases). Sequencing input: PBMCs or a T cell subset sorted from them (not recorded which). The TCR comes from a young man who had mild COVID-19 (a few samples of this study predate the infection). Cell type and time point are not known. The CDR3 DNA sequence: TGTGCCAGCAGCCGAGCTTCCGGGAAAAACCACGAGCAGTACGTC. Its protein product is CASSRASGKNHEQYV.